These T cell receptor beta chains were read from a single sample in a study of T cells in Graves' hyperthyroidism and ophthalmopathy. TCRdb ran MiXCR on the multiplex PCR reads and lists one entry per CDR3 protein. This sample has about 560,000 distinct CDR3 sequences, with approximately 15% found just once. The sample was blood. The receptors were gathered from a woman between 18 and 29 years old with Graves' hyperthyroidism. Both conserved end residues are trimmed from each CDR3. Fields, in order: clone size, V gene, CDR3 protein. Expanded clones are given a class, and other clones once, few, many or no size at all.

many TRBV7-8 ASSLTRKNYGYT
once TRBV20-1 SALGDEDHEQY
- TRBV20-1 SARAGGGVYEQY
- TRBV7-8 ASSLRDRGNQPQH
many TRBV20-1 SASDRGLSAF
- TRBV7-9 ASSPRYKGGESYEQY
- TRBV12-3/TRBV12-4 ASSFGLYGYT
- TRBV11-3 ASGLSHSTGANEKLF
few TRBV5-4 ASSLDQWTSGTDTQY
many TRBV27 ASRTGTNFYEQY
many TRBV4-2 ASSQVRRDTSYEQY
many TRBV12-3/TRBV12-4 ASSLTATEAF
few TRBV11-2 ASSLWGGNEQF
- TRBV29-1 SVGGNYGYT
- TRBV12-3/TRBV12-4 ASSVRVQGARNQPQH
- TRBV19 ASSIAGPGQNYGYT
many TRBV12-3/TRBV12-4 ASSPTSGSTDTQY
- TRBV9 ASSVAKGGGTEAF
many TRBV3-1 ASSPSGTSTDTQY
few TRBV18 ASSPMSGADTQY
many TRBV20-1 STSSGNQPQH
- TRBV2 ASRKGQGAARTDTQY
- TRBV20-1 SARGQGGTGELF
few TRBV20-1 SAPAEGGVTEAF
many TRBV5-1 ASSLRLRQEAF
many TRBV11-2 ASFRGRTGELF
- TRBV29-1 SVRDRELGYT
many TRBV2 ASSESVNRGHGYT
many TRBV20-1 SAREISGSSETQY
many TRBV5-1 ASIISVRDITYNEQF
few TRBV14 ASSQRTMNEKLF
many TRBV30 ACAGHPNYGYT
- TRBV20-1 SAQGWQGAYNEQF
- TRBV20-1 SARDFRPSGRNTQY
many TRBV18 ASSPGHNGPVYGYT
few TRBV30 AWSVSGEQY
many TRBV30 AWSVLGISTNEKLF
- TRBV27 ASSPSTGQVTYEQY
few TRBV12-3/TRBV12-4 ASSPFTGDEETQY
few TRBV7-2 ASSSHAGSYEQY
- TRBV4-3 ASSQERLYNEQF
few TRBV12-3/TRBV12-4 ASRDGTDYEQY
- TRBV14 ASRAGARDTGELF
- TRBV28 AGAPGGQGNQPQH
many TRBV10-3 APTPRAGRTEAF
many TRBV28 ASSSTSTSTDTQY
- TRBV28 ASSLIGRKNEKLF
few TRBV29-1 SARDRGLNTEAF
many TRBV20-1 SAESRLKQETQY
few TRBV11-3 ASSTFISYEQY
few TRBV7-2 ASSISGTPTYEQY
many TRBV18 ASSPGQDYEQY
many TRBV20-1 SAPLGLAENEQF